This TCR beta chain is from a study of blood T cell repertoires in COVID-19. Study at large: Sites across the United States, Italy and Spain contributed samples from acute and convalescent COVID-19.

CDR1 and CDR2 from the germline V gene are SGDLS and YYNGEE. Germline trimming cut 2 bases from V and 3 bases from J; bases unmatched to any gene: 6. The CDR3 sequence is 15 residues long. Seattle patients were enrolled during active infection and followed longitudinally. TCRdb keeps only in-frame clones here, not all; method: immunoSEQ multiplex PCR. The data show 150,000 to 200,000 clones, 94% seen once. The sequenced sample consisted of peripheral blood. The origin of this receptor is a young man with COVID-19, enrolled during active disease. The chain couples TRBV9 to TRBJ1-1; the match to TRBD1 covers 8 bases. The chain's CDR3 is CASSVVTGGHTEAFF. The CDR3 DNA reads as TGTGCCAGCAGCGTGGTAACAGGGGGACACACTGAAGCTTTCTTT.